A single sample is the source of the 18 T cell receptor beta chains below, sequenced in a study of CD8 T cells in ankylosing spondylitis. TCRdb fed the 5' RACE reads into MiXCR, producing one record per CDR3 protein. The sample includes approximately 210,000 distinct CDR3 sequences, 9.5% to 15% of them seen just once. The sequencing sample was made of blood, either unsorted or a sorted T cell fraction (not recorded which). Receptor source: a male donor with ankylosing spondylitis or in good health (not recorded which).

This clonotype has only a few counts. The CDR3 region has the DNA TGTGCCAGCAGTAAACTTGGCCTCGATAGGGTACTCCACTACGAGCAGTACTTC. It codes for CASSKLGLDRVLHYEQYF. The V and J genes are TRBV12-3 or TRBV12-4 and TRBJ2-7; D is uncertain. CDR3 length: 18 residues. The V end lost 5 bases, the J end lost 3 bases, and 26 bases lay between the germline ends.

This chain links TRBV7-9 with TRBJ2-3, with D possibly being TRBD2 (5 bases). CDR1 SEHNR and CDR2 FQNEAQ come from the germline V gene (reference sequence). Deletions cut 7 bases from V and 0 bases from J, with 14 bases between. This CDR3 contains 15 residues. The CDR3 bases are TGTGCCAGCATCCAACGGGGTTATAGCACAGATACGCAGTATTTT. Its translation is CASIQRGYSTDTQYF.

This clonotype has just a few counts. The chain uses TRBV20-1 and TRBJ2-1; TRBD2 matches 8 bases. Germline lookup yields CDR1 DFQATT and CDR2 SNEGSKA (reference sequence). V dropped 0 bases and J dropped 2; count of bases not matched to a gene: 3. The length of the CDR3 is 15 residues. CDR3 nucleotide sequence: TGCAGTGCTAGAGAACTAGCGGATACCTACAATGAGCAGTTCTTC. Encoded protein: CSARELADTYNEQFF.

This clonotype was detected ten times or more. At one boundary the junction diverges from the germline segment, which might be a read error. The chain links TRBV5-4 to TRBJ2-7; D gene uncertain. Germline V gene sequence: CDR1 SGHNT, CDR2 YYREEE (reference sequence). The CDR3 consists of 15 residues. CDR3 DNA: TGTGCCAGCAACTTGAAGGGCGGCAGTACCTACGAGCAGTACTTC. Translation gives CASNLKGGSTYEQYF.

This clonotype showed up many times. The chain combines TRBV6-2 or TRBV6-3 with TRBJ2-1; a possible D gene is TRBD2 (6 bases). V was shortened by 2 bases and J by 8 bases, with 19 bases between the two germline ends. Germline V lookup: CDR1 MNHEY, CDR2 SVGEGT. This CDR3 is built from 16 residues. For the CDR3, the DNA is TGTGCCAGCAGTTACGGGACTCCTCCGGTTGGCGATGAGCAGTTCTTC. Protein: CASSYGTPPVGDEQFF.

This clonotype was seen ten or more times. The V gene is TRBV30, the J gene TRBJ1-2; no clear D gene. V shed 3 bases and J shed 2 bases, with 7 bases lying between them. Germline V gene data show CDR1 as GTSNPN and CDR2 as SVGIG (reference sequence). The length of the CDR3 is 12 residues. The CDR3 coding sequence is TGTGCCTGGAGCGCAGGCAACTATGGCTACACCTTC. Protein sequence: CAWSAGNYGYTF.

This chain links TRBV2 with TRBJ2-1; D may be TRBD1 (5 bases). Per germline, CDR1 SNHLY and CDR2 FYNNEI. V lost 6 bases, J lost 0 bases, and 12 bases lay in between. CDR3 size: 15 residues. In DNA, the CDR3 is TGTGCCAGCAGCCAGAGACAGAGCTCCTACAATGAGCAGTTCTTC. The encoded protein is CASSQRQSSYNEQFF.

V usage is TRBV7-9 and J usage is TRBJ2-1, with TRBD2 matching 7 bases. This CDR3 has 15 amino acids. With 5 bases clipped from V and 8 bases from J, the junction kept 12 bases outside the gene matches. Germline CDR1 reads SEHNR; CDR2 reads FQNEAQ (reference sequence). The CDR3 nucleotides read TGTGCCAGCAGCCAGGGAGCGGGATCTCGCGATGAGCAGTTCTTC. Residues: CASSQGAGSRDEQFF. Drawing the rest from reference TRBV7-9 and TRBJ2-1, the complete variable domain is DTGVSQNPRHKITKRGQNVTFRCDPISEHNRLYWYRQTLGQGPEFLTYFQNEAQLEKSRLLSDRFSAERPKGSFSTLEIQRTEQGDSAMYLCASSQGAGSRDEQFFGPGTRLTVL.

This clonotype has just a few counts. The V and J genes are TRBV12-3 or TRBV12-4 and TRBJ2-1, with 7 bases identical to TRBD2. This CDR3 spans 12 amino acids. Trimming took 6 bases from V and 7 from J; bases not matched to a gene: 3. The CDR3 is CASRISGNEQFF. The CDR3 bases are TGTGCCAGCAGGATTAGCGGGAATGAGCAGTTCTTC.

This clonotype is labeled as medium-sized. Its ends do not fully match the called genes, so a read error is possible. The CDR3 loop reads CASSSSYEQYF. CDR3 coding DNA: TGCGCCAGCAGTAGCTCCTACGAGCAGTACTTC. The chain employs TRBV12-3 or TRBV12-4 and TRBJ2-7; no reliable D call. The CDR3 loop spans 11 amino acids.

The rearrangement links TRBV27 to TRBJ2-7; D gene ambiguous. The CDR3 has 14 residues. CDR1 is MNHEY, CDR2 SMNVEV, per germline (reference sequence). Trimming left V 0 bases short and J 7 bases short, with 13 bases between. CDR3 sequence: CASSLSPHLGEQYF. CDR3 DNA sequence: TGTGCCAGCAGTTTATCCCCTCACCTGGGGGAGCAGTACTTC.

This clonotype has just a few counts. The chain uses TRBV5-1 and TRBJ2-7; D is possibly TRBD1 (6 bases). V was clipped by 3 bases and J by 3 bases, with 10 bases between them. This CDR3 has 13 amino acids. Germline V gene lookup returns CDR1 SGHRS and CDR2 YFSETQ. CDR3 sequence reads: CASSYTGNYEQYF. DNA for the CDR3: TGCGCCAGCAGCTATACAGGGAACTACGAGCAGTACTTC.

V and J are TRBV7-9 and TRBJ1-1; unclear D gene. This CDR3 has 15 amino acids. V was pared by 5 bases and J by 0 bases, with 13 bases between. Looked up from germline, CDR1 is SEHNR and CDR2 is FQNEAQ (reference sequence). CDR3 nucleotide sequence: TGTGCCAGCAGCCGACCAATCGGTCTGAACACTGAAGCTTTCTTT. Its translation: CASSRPIGLNTEAFF. The full variable domain, rest sourced from reference TRBV7-9 and TRBJ1-1, is DTGVSQNPRHKITKRGQNVTFRCDPISEHNRLYWYRQTLGQGPEFLTYFQNEAQLEKSRLLSDRFSAERPKGSFSTLEIQRTEQGDSAMYLCASSRPIGLNTEAFFGQGTRLTVV.

This chain links TRBV10-3 with TRBJ2-5; the D gene could be TRBD1 or TRBD2 (6 bases each). CDR1 and CDR2 from the germline V gene are ENHRY and SYGVKD. This CDR3 is 13 amino acids long. Trimming removed 10 bases from V and 4 bases from J, with 16 bases in between. CDR3 protein: CATRFEGGETQYF. The CDR3, as DNA: TGTGCCACGCGGTTCGAGGGGGGAGAGACCCAGTACTTC.

This clonotype has a handful of counts. The V gene is TRBV4-2, the J gene TRBJ1-1, with D maybe TRBD1 (6 bases). Germline V gene lookup returns CDR1 LGHNA and CDR2 YNFKEQ. The CDR3 is 14 amino acids. The ends were cut back, 4 bases at V and 0 bases at J, with 9 bases in the middle. The CDR3 sequence: CASSPGTLNTEAFF. Here the CDR3 DNA reads TGTGCCAGCAGCCCCGGGACACTGAACACTGAAGCTTTCTTT.

J is TRBJ2-7 and V is TRBV30; D possibly matches TRBD1 or TRBD2 (5 bases each). V was clipped by 2 bases and J by 0 bases, with 14 bases between them. The CDR3 totals 15 residues. Germline CDR1 GTSNPN, CDR2 SVGIG (reference sequence). The CDR3 DNA reads as TGTGCCTGGAGTCGTGGGACGGGGAGCTCCTACGAGCAGTACTTC. Encoded protein: CAWSRGTGSSYEQYF.

The gene calls are TRBV27 and TRBJ1-3; D might be TRBD1 (5 bases). Germline V gene data show CDR1 as MNHEY and CDR2 as SMNVEV (reference sequence). V lost 5 bases and J 2 bases, leaving 19 bases between the germline ends. The CDR3 covers 17 residues. The CDR3 region has the DNA TGTGCCAGCAGTCCGACCGCCCCACAGGCCCCTGGAAACACCATATATTTT. Translation: CASSPTAPQAPGNTIYF.

In its sample, this clonotype was seen many times. This chain's CDR3 is CASSESLSSQGATDTQYF. CDR3 nucleotide sequence: TGCGCCAGCAGTGAGTCGCTTTCTTCCCAGGGGGCAACAGATACGCAGTATTTT. The rearrangement links TRBV10-2 to TRBJ2-3, with 8 bases lining up with TRBD1. Germline V gene data show CDR1 as WSHSY and CDR2 as SAAADI. CDR3 size: 18 residues. Losses at the gene ends were 0 bases for V and 3 bases for J; bases not matched to a gene: 11.